This TCR beta chain is from a study of T cell responses to AZD1222 COVID-19 vaccine. V shed 3 bases and J shed 7 bases, with 14 bases lying between them. Germline-derived CDR1 and CDR2 are SGDLS and YYNGEE. The CDR3 has 15 amino acids. Using immunoSEQ multiplex PCR, the repertoire was profiled, and TCRdb retains in-frame clones only, with some absent. Seen here are approximately 100,000 clones, approximately 88% observed once, and the top ten hold about 8.7%. Source: peripheral blood, taken on day 0 of AZD1222 vaccination. This sequence joins TRBV9 and TRBJ1-6; unclear D gene. This receptor was obtained from an adult in good health. The CDR3 coding sequence is TGTGCCAGCAGCGCCTACAGCGAATCCAATTCACCCCTCCACTTT. This sequence encodes CASSAYSESNSPLHF.